The clone carrying this TCR beta chain is categorized as medium-sized. Its cognate antigen is unknown. A distinct unique molecular identifier was carried by each TCR cDNA molecule. TCRdb used MiXCR to reprocess the 5' RACE reads, holding one entry per CDR3 protein. The table lists roughly 3,500 distinct CDR3 sequences, 8% of them singletons, with 11% in the top ten. The CDR3 loop spans 13 amino acids. Trimming took off 11 bases at V and 3 bases at J, with 13 bases between the two ends. Time point given: sample taken at primary tumor resection. The input material, whole RNA from tumor, nontumor lung or frozen PBMC, was sequenced unsorted. This sample was taken from a study of spatial heterogeneity in lung cancer. Background on the study: There was a strong correlation between the counts of TCR transcripts measured in tumor regions and a T cell transcriptional module score that was calculated from matched bulk RNA-seq. Whole-study results and caveats: Tumoral mutation counts were tracked by counts of expanded intratumoral alpha and beta TCRs.

This TCR came from a male donor with early-stage non-small cell lung cancer. The V call is TRBV12-3 or TRBV12-4, the J call TRBJ2-2; D might be TRBD1 (6 bases). Sequences were derived from lung tumor tissue, sampled at surgery. The CDR3 sequence: CADGQTYTGELFF. The CDR3 nucleotides read TGTGCCGACGGACAGACTTACACCGGGGAGCTGTTTTTT.